This TCR beta chain was identified during a study of cytomegalovirus exposure and HLA in healthy donors. This CDR3 is 16 amino acids long. V was cut by 4 bases and J by 9 bases, with 25 bases left in between. CDR1 and CDR2 (germline): MDHEN, SYDVKM. Donors in the study were healthy people who gave bone marrow. PCR employed 60 Vbeta and 13 Jbeta primers. Assay: immunoSEQ multiplex PCR; the TCRdb copy retains only in-frame clones and omits some. The sample lists 78,000 or so clones; approximately 62% were seen once. This clonotype originated in a male donor in good health and CMV-seropositive. The sequencing sample was made of PBMCs. The rearrangement joins TRBV28 to TRBJ2-7; possible D gene TRBD2, 6 bases. The CDR3 DNA is TGTGCCAGCAGTTCACCTGGAGGGCCGGACGGAGTCGCGCAGTACTTC. Amino acids: CASSSPGGPDGVAQYF.